One and the same sample provided the 13 T cell receptor beta chains below, sequenced in a study. TCRdb called the 5' RACE reads again in MiXCR, with one record for every CDR3 protein. The profile shows tens of thousands of distinct CDR3 sequences, roughly a fifth of them singletons. The sorted Tregs were CD4+CD25+CD127-/low cells. The sequencing input was Tregs sorted from blood. These TCRs come from a female donor with breast cancer.

The chain has TRBV7-8 and TRBJ1-2; D is possibly TRBD1 (6 bases). V lost 0 bases, J lost 4 bases, and 15 bases lay in between. Germline CDR1 reads SGHVS; CDR2 reads FQNEAQ. This CDR3 contains 16 residues. In DNA form, the CDR3 reads TGTGCCAGCAGCTTAGCCTTTGGGGGCGGTACCTATGGCTACACCTTC. Its translation: CASSLAFGGGTYGYTF.

The chain recombines TRBV7-8 with TRBJ2-3; TRBD1 agrees at 11 bases. With V trimmed by 1 base and J by 4 bases, 4 bases remained unmatched. The CDR3 extends over 16 amino acids. From germline, CDR1 is SGHVS and CDR2 FQNEAQ. The CDR3 coding sequence is TGTGCCAGCAGCTTAGAGGGACAGGGGGAGTCAGATACGCAGTATTTT. Translated, it gives CASSLEGQGESDTQYF.

By frequency in the sample, this clonotype is medium-sized (0.01 to 0.1%). The chain joins TRBV20-1 to TRBJ2-4; D ambiguous. The CDR3 is 15 amino acids. Germline V gene sequence: CDR1 DFQATT, CDR2 SNEGSKA (reference sequence). Trimming stripped 0 bases from V and 1 base from J, with 10 bases between. CDR3 loop: CSARDLWKAKNIQYF. In nucleotides, the CDR3 is TGCAGTGCTAGAGATTTATGGAAGGCCAAAAACATTCAGTACTTC.

This clonotype was counted many times. The chain couples TRBV28 to TRBJ2-1; no reliable D call. The CDR3 is made up of 15 amino acids. The germline CDR1 and CDR2 sequences are MDHEN and SYDVKM. Deletions cut 2 bases from V and 6 bases from J, with 14 bases between. The CDR3 DNA reads as TGTGCCAGCAGTTTACATCGGCTAGTAACCAATGAGCAGTTCTTC. Protein product: CASSLHRLVTNEQFF. The full variable domain, in which reference TRBV28 and TRBJ2-1 provide the parts outside the CDR3, is DVKVTQSSRYLVKRTGEKVFLECVQDMDHENMFWYRQDPGLGLRLIYFSYDVKMKEKGDIPEGYSVSREKKERFSLILESASTNQTSMYLCASSLHRLVTNEQFFGPGTRLTVL.

The CDR3 nucleotides read TGTGCCAGCAGCCGCGGGAAGGTGGATGGAGAGACCCAGTACTTC. This encodes CASSRGKVDGETQYF. The chain carries TRBV7-9 and TRBJ2-5, with D possibly TRBD2 on 6 matching bases. This CDR3 contains 15 residues. From germline, CDR1 is SEHNR and CDR2 FQNEAQ (reference sequence). The V end was cut by 5 bases, the J end by 4 bases, with 17 bases between.

The chain uses TRBV12-3 or TRBV12-4 and TRBJ1-2; 8 bases fit TRBD1. The CDR3 runs to 14 residues. The V segment lost 1 base and the J segment 8 bases; nucleotides outside the gene matches: 6. CDR3 sequence reads: CASSLGGQVYGYTF. In nucleotides, the CDR3 is TGTGCCAGCAGTTTAGGGGGACAGGTTTACGGCTACACCTTC.

This clonotype showed up many times. The chain uses TRBV5-1 and TRBJ1-1; D unclear. V was trimmed by 3 bases and J by 7 bases, leaving 7 bases between them. Germline V CDR1 and CDR2: SGHRS, YFSETQ. CDR3 length: 11 amino acids. The CDR3 loop reads CASSYGVEAFF. The CDR3 DNA is TGCGCCAGCAGCTACGGGGTTGAAGCTTTCTTT.

There are a few counts of this clonotype. This sequence joins TRBV27 and TRBJ2-7; D tentatively fits TRBD1 or TRBD2 (5 bases each). The germline V gene encodes CDR1 MNHEY and CDR2 SMNVEV (reference sequence). V lost 5 bases to trimming and J lost 0 bases, with 11 bases between them. The CDR3 is made up of 14 amino acids. CDR3 sequence (DNA): TGTGCCAGCAGTCAAAGGGACGGCTCCTACGAGCAGTACTTC. This translates into CASSQRDGSYEQYF.

The table lists this clonotype with many counts. V is TRBV12-3 or TRBV12-4 and J is TRBJ2-2; D possibly corresponds to TRBD2 (5 bases). This CDR3 has 15 amino acids. Deletions cut 2 bases from V and 5 bases from J, with 12 bases between. The CDR3, as DNA: TGTGCCAGCAGTTTATGGGGAGAAGGTACCGGGGAGCTGTTTTTT. Translating it yields CASSLWGEGTGELFF.

There are a few counts of this clonotype. This sequence joins TRBV28 and TRBJ1-2; D uncertain. The V and J ends lost 3 bases and 7 bases respectively, with 15 bases between them. The CDR3 is 14 amino acids. Germline loops: CDR1 MDHEN, CDR2 SYDVKM. DNA of the CDR3: TGTGCCAGCAGTTTGCGGGAGATAGTTGGTGGCTACACCTTC. Protein product: CASSLREIVGGYTF.

Notes on this clonotype: This may be a read error, as it is one base from a much larger clone. The chain is built from TRBV4-1 and TRBJ2-7, with D possibly matching TRBD2 (6 bases). V was cut by 4 bases and J by 2 bases, with 18 bases left in between. There are 16 residues in the CDR3. Per germline, CDR1 MGHRA and CDR2 YSYEKL. The CDR3 here is CASSRTTGIKTYEQYF. The CDR3 coding sequence is TGCGCCAGCAGCCGGACTACCGGGATAAAAACCTACGAGCAGTACTTC.

The table lists this clonotype with a few counts. This rearrangement joins TRBV28 to TRBJ1-5; unclear D gene. This CDR3 has 14 amino acids. Trimming removed 3 bases at V and 7 bases at J, with 13 bases between. Looked up from germline, CDR1 is MDHEN and CDR2 is SYDVKM. Here the CDR3 reads CASSFGESWQPQHF. CDR3 DNA sequence: TGTGCCAGCAGTTTTGGAGAATCTTGGCAGCCCCAGCATTTT.

The chain uses TRBV20-1 and TRBJ2-2; D remains ambiguous. The CDR3 covers 15 residues. The V end lost 3 bases, the J end lost 2 bases, and 13 bases lay between the germline ends. Per the germline V gene, CDR1 is DFQATT and CDR2 is SNEGSKA (reference sequence). CDR3 nucleotides: TGCAGTGCTAGGAGGCGGAGTTTTAACACCGGGGAGCTGTTTTTT. Translating gives CSARRRSFNTGELFF.